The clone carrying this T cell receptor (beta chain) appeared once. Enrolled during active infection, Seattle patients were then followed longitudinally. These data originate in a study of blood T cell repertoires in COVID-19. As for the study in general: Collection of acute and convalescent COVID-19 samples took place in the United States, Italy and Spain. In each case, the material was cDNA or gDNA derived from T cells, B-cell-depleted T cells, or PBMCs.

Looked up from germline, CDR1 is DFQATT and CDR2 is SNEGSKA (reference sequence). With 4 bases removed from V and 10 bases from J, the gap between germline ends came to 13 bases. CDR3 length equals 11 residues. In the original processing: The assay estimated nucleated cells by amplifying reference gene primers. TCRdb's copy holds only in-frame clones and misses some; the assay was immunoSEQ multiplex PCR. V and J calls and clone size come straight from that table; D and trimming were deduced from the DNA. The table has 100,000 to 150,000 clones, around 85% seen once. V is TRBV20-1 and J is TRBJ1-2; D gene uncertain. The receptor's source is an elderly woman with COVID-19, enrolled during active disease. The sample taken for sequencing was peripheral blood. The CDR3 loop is CSATSPIVYTF. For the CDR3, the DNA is TGCAGTGCTACCTCGCCTATAGTCTACACCTTC.